This T cell receptor (beta chain) was sequenced for a study of T cells in Graves' hyperthyroidism and ophthalmopathy. Overall study findings and caveats: A model built on 13 V-J features separated ophthalmopathy from stable hyperthyroidism. The model forecast ophthalmopathy, anticipating it by a median around 6.4 months before onset.

The germline V gene has CDR1 DFQATT and CDR2 SNEGSKA (reference sequence). The CDR3 is made up of 12 amino acids. V was pared by 8 bases and J by 6 bases, with 8 bases of the junction left unmatched. On this clonotype itself: Its antigen remains unknown.

Amplification targeted TCR beta CDR3 regions from RNA transcripts. The HTBI set primed first-round TCR CDR3 RT-PCR. Each CDR3 protein gets one entry after TCRdb re-called the multiplex PCR reads with MiXCR. The sample includes roughly 500,000 distinct CDR3 sequences, about 45% of them seen just once. The receptor's source is an adult woman with Graves' disease, either hyperthyroidism or ophthalmopathy (not recorded which). The V call is TRBV20-1, the J call TRBJ1-2, with TRBD1 identical over 8 bases. Sequencing used peripheral blood or thyroid tissue (not recorded which). The CDR3 is CSPEQGDDGYTF. The CDR3 DNA sequence: TGCAGTCCGGAACAGGGGGACGATGGCTACACCTTC.